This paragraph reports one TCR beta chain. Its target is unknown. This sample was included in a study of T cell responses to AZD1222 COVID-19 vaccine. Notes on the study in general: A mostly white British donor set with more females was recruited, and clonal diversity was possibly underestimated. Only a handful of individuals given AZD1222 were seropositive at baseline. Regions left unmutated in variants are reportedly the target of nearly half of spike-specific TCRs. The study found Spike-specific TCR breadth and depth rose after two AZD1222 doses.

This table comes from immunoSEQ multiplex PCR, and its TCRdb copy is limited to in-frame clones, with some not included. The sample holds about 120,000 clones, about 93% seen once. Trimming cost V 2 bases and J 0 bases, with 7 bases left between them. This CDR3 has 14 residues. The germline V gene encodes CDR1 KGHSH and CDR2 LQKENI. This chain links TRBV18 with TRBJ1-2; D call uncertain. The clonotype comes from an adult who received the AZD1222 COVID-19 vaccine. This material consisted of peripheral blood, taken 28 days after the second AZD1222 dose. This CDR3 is CASSPEETNYGYTF. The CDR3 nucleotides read TGTGCCAGCTCACCAGAGGAAACTAACTATGGCTACACCTTC. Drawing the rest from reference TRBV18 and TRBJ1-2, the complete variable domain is NAGVMQNPRHLVRRRGQEARLRCSPMKGHSHVYWYRQLPEEGLKFMVYLQKENIIDESGMPKERFSAEFPKEGPSILRIQQVVRGDSAAYFCASSPEETNYGYTFGSGTRLTVV.